This T cell receptor beta chain was recovered during a study of Ad26.COV2.S vaccination and SARS-CoV-2 variants (dated by TCRdb to the early 2020s). About the investigation overall: Vaccine-arm donors were drawn from COV1001, a multicentre, randomized, double-blind, placebo-controlled phase I-IIa trial of Ad26.COV2.S in healthy adults. Ad26.COV2.S was administered intramuscularly at 5 x 10^10 or 1 x 10^11 viral particles, either as a single shot or as two shots given 56 days apart. Blinding of investigators to trial group allocation was maintained during experiments and outcome assessment. Participants in the trial were split at random into five groups of five each, receiving low-dose or high-dose Ad26.COV2.S once or twice, or else placebo on both occasions. A total of 32 samples were included in the TCR-sequenced set, comprising around 20 Ad26.COV2.S vaccine recipients, 5 placebo recipients and 8 SARS-CoV-2 convalescent individuals. The specificity and breadth of SARS-CoV-2-reactive T cell receptors after Ad26.COV2.S vaccination were assessed by TCRbeta repertoire sequencing. The study at large found these results: After vaccination, substantial breadth of spike-specific CD8+ and CD4+ T cell responses was reported. According to the authors, total T cell responses may have been underestimated by the TCR breadth and depth analyses. Comparable non-spike TCR breadth was observed between vaccine and placebo recipients, consistent with only spike being contained in the vaccine. Spike-specific TCR breadth was higher in Ad26.COV2.S recipients than in placebo recipients (P = 0.0014). The study was not powered to compare responses between vaccine doses or regimens.

The CDR3, cysteine through phenylalanine, is 15 amino acids long. Only the CDR3 part of the read is kept: 45 bases, read in frame from the first base. CDR1 and CDR2, per the germline V gene, are SGHTA and FQGTGA. V is pared back by 5 bases and J by 0 bases, with 11 bases lying between the germline termini. Read against the paper, the sample's treatment or condition label means: roughly 19 received Ad26.COV2.S at low or high dose, single or two shots; several received placebo; per-sample allocation not given. Repertoires of vaccine and placebo recipients were sequenced from samples taken on day 63 after the first injection. Between 29 July and 7 August 2020, Cohort 1b enrolled around 24 adults aged 18-55 years at one site in Boston, USA. Ad26.COV2.S was a replication-incompetent adenovirus type 26 vector expressing a prefusion-stabilized SARS-CoV-2 spike protein from the original Wuhan strain. Worth noting for this clone: Its antigen is not yet known. Base qualities are not at hand, and no much larger clone is one base apart.

The immunoSEQ Assay was used to sequence TCRbeta CDR3 regions. After extraction, genomic DNA underwent amplification by bias-controlled multiplex PCR, followed by high-throughput sequencing. The paper's data handling went like this. Collapsing and filtering of sequences were performed to quantify the absolute abundance of each unique TCRbeta CDR3 region. T cell fraction was estimated by normalizing TCRbeta template counts to usable DNA, which was measured by amplifying reference genes present in all nucleated cells. Repertoire TCRs were annotated as SARS-CoV-2-specific when V gene, CDR3 amino acid sequence and J gene were exactly matched to a known reactive TCR set. MIRA supplied the reference SARS-CoV-2 TCR set, which was filtered for enrichment in COVID-19-positive ImmuneCODE repertoires so that public or cross-reactive TCRs were removed. Using the MIRA antigens, annotated TCRs were further analysed by specific ORF or by position within an ORF. Depth was the summed frequency of annotated unique rearrangements, while breadth was defined as annotated unique rearrangements over total unique productive rearrangements. Two-sided Wilcoxon rank-sum tests were used to compare TCR breadth between groups. TCRdb carries this immuneACCESS record with in-frame sequences only. Its versions omit some clonotypes, under half of them owing to an unresolved V gene in the studies checked, with the rest unexplained. The DNA was the basis for D and trimming; V, J and clone size are from that table. The sample table shows more than 300,000 clones, and 85% are seen once. Jointly, the top ten make up 2% to 2.5% of the sample.

This TCR was recovered from a person between 18 and 65 years old who received the Ad26.COV2.S COVID-19 vaccine or a placebo. The chain is encoded by TRBV7-3 joined to TRBJ1-5, with a weak D call of TRBD1 (6 bases match). This specimen consisted of peripheral blood, obtained in a trial of Ad26.COV2.S vaccine versus placebo. The CDR3 region has the sequence CASSPGQDSNQPQHF. The DNA sequence is given as TGTGCCAGCAGCCCGGGACAAGATAGCAATCAGCCCCAGCATTTT.